This T cell receptor beta chain was recorded in a study of a mutant IDH1 vaccine in newly diagnosed glioma. Study information: Patients were started on vaccination 4-6 weeks after radiotherapy alone, or with temozolomide cycles. Visit V12 was conducted at week 35 as the safety follow-up. Visit V13 came later, at week 47. General observations from the study: Pseudoprogression apparently lacked any relation to changes in top peripheral T cell clonotypes.

Concerning this clone: What it binds is unknown.

The method was immunoSEQ multiplex PCR; TCRdb's version includes in-frame clones alone and lacks a portion of them. Here the sample spans more than 45,000 clones, around 89% being singletons. The time point was: week 35, safety follow-up. Vaccination used 300 ug of mutant IDH1 20-mer peptide per dose, with topical imiquimod. Patients underwent eight vaccinations, which took place in weeks 1, 3, 5, 7, 11, 15, 19 and 23. The clonotype originates from a woman between 40 and 55 years old with glioma. The sequencing here drew on PBMCs, taken from a glioma patient whose treatment included an IDH1 peptide vaccine.

DNA of the CDR3: TGTGCCAGCAGCTTAGCGAGGAAAGAGACCCAGTACTTC. Translated: CASSLARKETQYF. This chain uses TRBV7-2 with TRBJ2-5, with no clear D. This CDR3 is 13 amino acids long. Germline V CDR1 and CDR2: SGHTA, FQGNSA. Deletions cut 0 bases from V and 3 bases from J, with 5 bases between.